Included here is one TCR beta chain sequence, with context. The antigen is undetermined. PCR was performed using 60 Vbeta and 13 Jbeta primers. Measured with immunoSEQ multiplex PCR; TCRdb has only the in-frame clones, and not every one. The sample carries more than 150,000 clones, around four fifths recorded once. These data originate in a study of cytomegalovirus exposure and HLA in healthy donors. General observations from the study: There were some V segments, including TRBV6-2 and TRBV6-3, excluded as indistinguishable. In a later analysis, several top co-occurrence clusters appeared linked to parvovirus B19, influenza, CMV and Epstein-Barr virus.

Per germline, CDR1 SGHKS and CDR2 YYEKEE (reference sequence). There are 12 residues in the CDR3. V was cut by 3 bases and J by 3 bases, with 7 bases left in between. This receptor was taken from a man between 18 and 35 years old in good health and CMV-seronegative. The gene calls are TRBV5-5 and TRBJ2-7, with a possible D match to TRBD1 (5 bases). Sequencing was done on a sample of PBMCs. The CDR3 reads CASSSRDYEQYF. Written as DNA, the CDR3 is TGTGCCAGCAGCTCCAGGGACTACGAGCAGTACTTC.